The following is a T cell receptor beta chain sequence with its context. The junction and the germline gene differ at one end; a read error may be behind it. The record originates from a study of T cell changes during pregnancy in multiple sclerosis. The CDR3 runs to 15 residues. Germline V gives CDR1 SSHAT, CDR2 FNYEAQ (reference sequence). Profiled with immunoSEQ multiplex PCR; TCRdb holds only in-frame clones, not every one. The sample includes roughly 89,000 clones, 94% seen only once; the top ten take roughly 2.2%. The TCR comes from a female donor with multiple sclerosis, enrolled in a pregnancy study. The chain employs TRBV7-7 and TRBJ2-5, with 11 nucleotides matching TRBD2. The specimen was peripheral blood, collected in the third trimester of pregnancy. In DNA, the CDR3 is TGTGCTAGCAGCTTCGGACTAGCGGGCAGTGAGACCCAGTACTTC. Translated, it gives CASSFGLAGSETQYF. The full variable domain, in which reference TRBV7-7 and TRBJ2-5 provide the parts outside the CDR3, is GAGVSQSPRYKVTKRGQDVTLRCDPISSHATLYWYQQALGQGPEFLTYFNYEAQPDKSGLPSDRFSAERPEGSISTLTIQRTEQRDSAMYRCASSFGLAGSETQYFGPGTRLLVL.